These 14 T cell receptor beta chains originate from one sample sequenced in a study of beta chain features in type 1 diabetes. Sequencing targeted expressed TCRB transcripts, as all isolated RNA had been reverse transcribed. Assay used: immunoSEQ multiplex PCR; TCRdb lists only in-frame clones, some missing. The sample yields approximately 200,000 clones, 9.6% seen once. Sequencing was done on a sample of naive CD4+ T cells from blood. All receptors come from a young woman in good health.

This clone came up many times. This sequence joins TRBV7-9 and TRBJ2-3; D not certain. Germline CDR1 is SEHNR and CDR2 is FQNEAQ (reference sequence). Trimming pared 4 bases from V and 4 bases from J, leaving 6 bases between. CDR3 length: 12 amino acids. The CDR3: CASSSSADTQYF. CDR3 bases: TGTGCCAGCAGCTCTTCTGCAGATACGCAGTATTTT.

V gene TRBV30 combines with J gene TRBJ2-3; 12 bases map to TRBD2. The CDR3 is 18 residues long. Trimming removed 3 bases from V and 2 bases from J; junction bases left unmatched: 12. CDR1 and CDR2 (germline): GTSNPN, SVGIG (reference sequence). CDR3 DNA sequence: TGTGCCTGGAGCTTAGCGAGGACTAGCGGGGATACCACAGATACGCAGTATTTT. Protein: CAWSLARTSGDTTDTQYF. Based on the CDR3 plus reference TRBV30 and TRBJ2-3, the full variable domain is SQTIHQWPATLVQPVGSPLSLECTVEGTSNPNLYWYRQAAGRGLQLLFYSVGIGQISSEVPQNLSASRPQDRQFILSSKKLLLSDSGFYLCAWSLARTSGDTTDTQYFGPGTRLTVL.

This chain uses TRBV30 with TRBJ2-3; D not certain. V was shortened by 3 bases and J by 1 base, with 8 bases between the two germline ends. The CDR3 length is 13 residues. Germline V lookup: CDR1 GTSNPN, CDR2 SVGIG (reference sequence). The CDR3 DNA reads TGTGCCTGGAGGACTCCGGGCACAGATACGCAGTATTTT. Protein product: CAWRTPGTDTQYF.

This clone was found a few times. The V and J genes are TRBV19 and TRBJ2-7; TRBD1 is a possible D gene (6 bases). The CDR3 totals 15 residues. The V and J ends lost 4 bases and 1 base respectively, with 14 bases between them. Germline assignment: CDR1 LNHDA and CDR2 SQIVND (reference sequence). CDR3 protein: CASSTDRYSSYEQYF. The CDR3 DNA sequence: TGTGCCAGTAGTACCGACAGGTATTCATCCTACGAGCAGTACTTC. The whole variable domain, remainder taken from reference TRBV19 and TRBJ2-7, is DGGITQSPKYLFRKEGQNVTLSCEQNLNHDAMYWYRQDPGQGLRLIYYSQIVNDFQKGDIAEGYSVSREKKESFPLTVTSAQKNPTAFYLCASSTDRYSSYEQYFGPGTRLTVT.

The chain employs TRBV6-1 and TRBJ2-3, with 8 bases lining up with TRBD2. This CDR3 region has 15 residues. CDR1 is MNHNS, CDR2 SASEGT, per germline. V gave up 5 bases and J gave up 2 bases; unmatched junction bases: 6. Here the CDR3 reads CASSLAGIHTDTQYF. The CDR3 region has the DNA TGTGCCAGCAGTTTAGCGGGAATCCACACAGATACGCAGTATTTT.

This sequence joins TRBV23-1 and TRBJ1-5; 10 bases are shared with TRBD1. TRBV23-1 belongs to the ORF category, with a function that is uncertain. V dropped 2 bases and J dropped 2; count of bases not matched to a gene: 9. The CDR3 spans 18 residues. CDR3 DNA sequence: TGCGCCAGCAGTCAAGTGACAGGGGGCAAGGAGGGCAATCAGCCCCAGCATTTT. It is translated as CASSQVTGGKEGNQPQHF.

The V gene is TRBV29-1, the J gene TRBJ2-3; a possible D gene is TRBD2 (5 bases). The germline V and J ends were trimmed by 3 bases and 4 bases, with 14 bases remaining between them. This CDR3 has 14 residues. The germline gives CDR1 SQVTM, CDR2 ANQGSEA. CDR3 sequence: CSVDRTRGSDTQYF. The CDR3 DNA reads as TGCAGCGTTGACAGGACCCGGGGTTCAGATACGCAGTATTTT.

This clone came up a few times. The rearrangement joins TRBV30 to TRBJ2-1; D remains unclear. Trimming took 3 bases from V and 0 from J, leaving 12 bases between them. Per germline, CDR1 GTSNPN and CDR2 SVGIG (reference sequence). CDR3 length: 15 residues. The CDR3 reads CAWRVVPSSYNEQFF. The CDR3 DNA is TGTGCCTGGAGGGTGGTTCCCAGCTCCTACAATGAGCAGTTCTTC.

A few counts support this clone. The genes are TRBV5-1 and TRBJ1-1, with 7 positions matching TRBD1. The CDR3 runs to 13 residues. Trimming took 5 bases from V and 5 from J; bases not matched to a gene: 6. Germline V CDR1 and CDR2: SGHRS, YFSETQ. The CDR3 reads CASRLTGRTEAFF. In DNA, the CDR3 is TGCGCCAGCAGATTGACAGGGAGAACTGAAGCTTTCTTT.

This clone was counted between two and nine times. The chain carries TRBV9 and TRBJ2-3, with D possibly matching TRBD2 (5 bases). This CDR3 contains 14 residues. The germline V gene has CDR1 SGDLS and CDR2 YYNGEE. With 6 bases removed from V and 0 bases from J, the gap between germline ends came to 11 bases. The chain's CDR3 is CASNRGPSTDTQYF. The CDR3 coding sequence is TGTGCCAGCAATCGAGGGCCAAGCACAGATACGCAGTATTTT.

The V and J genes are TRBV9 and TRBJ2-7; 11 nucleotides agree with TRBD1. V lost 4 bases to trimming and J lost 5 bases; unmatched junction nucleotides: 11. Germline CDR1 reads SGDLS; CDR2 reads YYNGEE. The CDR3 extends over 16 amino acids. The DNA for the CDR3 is TGTGCCAGCAGCCCTCATGTTGGGACAGGGGGTGACGAGCAGTACTTC. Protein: CASSPHVGTGGDEQYF.

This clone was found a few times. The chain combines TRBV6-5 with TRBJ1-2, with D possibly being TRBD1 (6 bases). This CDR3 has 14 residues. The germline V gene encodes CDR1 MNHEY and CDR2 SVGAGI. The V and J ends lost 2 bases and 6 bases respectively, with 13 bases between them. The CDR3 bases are TGTGCCAGCAGTTACACCAGGGGCGCGGATGGCTACACCTTC. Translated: CASSYTRGADGYTF.

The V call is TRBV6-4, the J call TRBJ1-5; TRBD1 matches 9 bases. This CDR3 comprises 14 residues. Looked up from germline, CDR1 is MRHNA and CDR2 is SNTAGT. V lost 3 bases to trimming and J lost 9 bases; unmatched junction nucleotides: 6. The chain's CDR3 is CASSEGQGLLPQHF. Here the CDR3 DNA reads TGTGCCAGCAGTGAGGGACAGGGCCTTTTGCCCCAGCATTTT.

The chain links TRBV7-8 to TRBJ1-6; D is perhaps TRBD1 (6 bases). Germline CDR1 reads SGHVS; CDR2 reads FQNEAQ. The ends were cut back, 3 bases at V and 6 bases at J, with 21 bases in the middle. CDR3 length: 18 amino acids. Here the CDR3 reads CASSFWATLTGLNSPLHF. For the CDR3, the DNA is TGTGCCAGCAGCTTTTGGGCTACGCTTACAGGGCTTAATTCACCCCTCCACTTT.